The entry below gives a single TCR beta chain sequence along with its context. This sample stems from a study of blood T cell repertoires in COVID-19. Study summary: Sites across the United States, Italy and Spain contributed samples from acute and convalescent COVID-19. T cells, B-cell-depleted T cells, or PBMCs supplied cDNA or gDNA.

In the authors' workflow: Amplification with reference gene primers provided the estimates of nucleated cell counts. Only in-frame clones appear in the TCRdb table, and some are missing; sequencing was by immunoSEQ multiplex PCR. The V and J calls and the clone size are those of that table, but D and trimming were determined from the DNA. The sample has 120,000 or so clones, approximately 81% seen once; the top ten hold roughly 3.9%. The V gene's germline CDR1 is PRHDT and CDR2 FYEKMQ (reference sequence). The J segment lost 2 bases and the V segment lost 5 bases, leaving 6 bases of the junction unmatched. The length of the CDR3 is 17 residues.

The sequencing sample was made of peripheral blood. The rearrangement links TRBV13 to TRBJ2-3; 14 nucleotides line up with TRBD2. This sequence was found in a man aged 55-75 years with acute or convalescent COVID-19. The CDR3 bases are TGTGCCAGCAGCCGCCGACTAGCGGGAGGGTCCACAGATACGCAGTATTTT. Translating gives CASSRRLAGGSTDTQYF.